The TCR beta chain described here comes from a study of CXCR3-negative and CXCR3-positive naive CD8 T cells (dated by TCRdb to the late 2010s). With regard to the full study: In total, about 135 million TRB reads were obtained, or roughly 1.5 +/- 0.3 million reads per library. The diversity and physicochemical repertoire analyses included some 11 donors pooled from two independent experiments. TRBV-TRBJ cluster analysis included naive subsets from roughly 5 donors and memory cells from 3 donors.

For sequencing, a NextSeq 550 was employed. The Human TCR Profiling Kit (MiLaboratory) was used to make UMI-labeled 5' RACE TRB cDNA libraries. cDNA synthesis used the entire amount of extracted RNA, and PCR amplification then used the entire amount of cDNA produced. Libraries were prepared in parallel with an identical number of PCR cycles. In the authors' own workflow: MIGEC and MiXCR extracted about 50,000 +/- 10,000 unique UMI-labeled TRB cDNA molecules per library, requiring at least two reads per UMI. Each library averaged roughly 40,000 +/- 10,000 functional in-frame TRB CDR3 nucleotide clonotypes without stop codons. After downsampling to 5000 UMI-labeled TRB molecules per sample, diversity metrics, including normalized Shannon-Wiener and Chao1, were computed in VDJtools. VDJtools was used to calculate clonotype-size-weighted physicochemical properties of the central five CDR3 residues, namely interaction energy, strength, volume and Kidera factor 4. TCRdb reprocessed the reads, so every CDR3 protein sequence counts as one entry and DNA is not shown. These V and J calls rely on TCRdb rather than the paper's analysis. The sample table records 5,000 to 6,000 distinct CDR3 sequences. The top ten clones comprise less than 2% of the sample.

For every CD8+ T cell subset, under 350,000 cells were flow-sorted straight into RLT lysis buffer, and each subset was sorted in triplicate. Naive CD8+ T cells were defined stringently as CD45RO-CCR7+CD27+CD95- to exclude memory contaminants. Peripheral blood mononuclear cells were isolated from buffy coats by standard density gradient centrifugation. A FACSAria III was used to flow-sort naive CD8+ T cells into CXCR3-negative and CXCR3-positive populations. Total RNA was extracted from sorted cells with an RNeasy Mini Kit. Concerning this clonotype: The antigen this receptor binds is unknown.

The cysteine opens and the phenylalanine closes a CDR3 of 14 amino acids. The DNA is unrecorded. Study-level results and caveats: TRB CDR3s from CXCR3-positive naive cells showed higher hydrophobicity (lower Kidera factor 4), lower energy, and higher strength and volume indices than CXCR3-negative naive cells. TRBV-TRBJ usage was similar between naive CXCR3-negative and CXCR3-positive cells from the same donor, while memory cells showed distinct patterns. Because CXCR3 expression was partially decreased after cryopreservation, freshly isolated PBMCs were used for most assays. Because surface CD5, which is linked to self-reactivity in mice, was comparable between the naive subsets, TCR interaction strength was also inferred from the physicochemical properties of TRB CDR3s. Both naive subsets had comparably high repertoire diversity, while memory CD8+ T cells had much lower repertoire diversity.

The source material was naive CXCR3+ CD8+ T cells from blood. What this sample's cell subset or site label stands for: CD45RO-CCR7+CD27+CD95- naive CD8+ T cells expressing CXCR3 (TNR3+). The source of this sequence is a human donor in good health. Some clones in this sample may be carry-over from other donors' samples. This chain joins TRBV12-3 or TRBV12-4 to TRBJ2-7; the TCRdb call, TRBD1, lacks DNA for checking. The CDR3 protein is CASSHGTDSYEQYF.